This T cell receptor (beta chain) emerged from a study of shared clonotypes between healthy human individuals. Per the germline V gene, CDR1 is LNHNV and CDR2 is YYDKDF (reference sequence). The V gene end was trimmed by 0 bases and the J gene end by 8 bases; junction bases not matched to a gene: 6. The CDR3 runs to 15 residues. General observations from the study: Memory subsets had estimated richness that was generally smaller than that of naive subsets.

A word on this clone: As yet, its antigen is unknown.

Several immunoSEQ plates held equal portions of the genomic DNA taken from each subset. Using immunoSEQ multiplex PCR, the repertoire was profiled, and TCRdb retains in-frame clones only, with some absent. The sample contains roughly 1 million clones, more than 65% of which appear only once. The clonotype originates from a man aged 18 to 30 in good health. This rearrangement joins TRBV15 to TRBJ1-4; 7 bases fit TRBD1. What was sequenced was memory CD4+ T cells sorted from blood. As to subset: CD45RA-negative fraction. The chain's CDR3 is CATSREDRENEKLFF. In DNA, the CDR3 is TGTGCCACCAGCAGAGAAGACAGGGAGAACGAAAAACTGTTTTTT. The full variable domain, with the rest looked up from reference TRBV15 and TRBJ1-4, is DAMVIQNPRYQVTQFGKPVTLSCSQTLNHNVMYWYQQKSSQAPKLLFHYYDKDFNNEADTPDNFQSRRPNTSFCFLDIRSPGLGDTAMYLCATSREDRENEKLFFGSGTQLSVL.